These T cell receptor beta chains were read from a single sample in a study of blood T cells in healthy people across ages. TCRdb recomputed calls from the 5' RACE reads with MiXCR, one row per CDR3 protein. The profile shows about 620,000 distinct CDR3 sequences, roughly 21% of them singletons. The specimen was blood. The receptors were gathered from a man in his sixties or seventies in good health. Each CDR3 is given with its conserved first and last residue. The order of the fields is clone size, V gene, D gene, CDR3 length, J gene, CDR3 DNA, CDR3 protein. D genes are given only for firm matches. Size values are once, few and many counts, or a class for expanded clones, and some rows have none.

clone size: few
V gene: TRBV6-5
D gene: NA
CDR3 length: 15
J gene: TRBJ1-5
CDR3 DNA: TGTGCCAGCAGTTGGGGGGCAGGGAAGAGTCAGCCCCAGCATTTT
CDR3 protein: CASSWGAGKSQPQHF

clone size: few
V gene: TRBV7-3
D gene: NA
CDR3 length: 15
J gene: TRBJ1-1
CDR3 DNA: TGTGCCAGCAGCTCGACGGGGAGGGGAGCCACTGAAGCTTTCTTT
CDR3 protein: CASSSTGRGATEAFF

clone size: NA
V gene: TRBV5-1
D gene: NA
CDR3 length: 15
J gene: TRBJ2-7
CDR3 DNA: TGCGCCAGCAGCTTGTCCAACAGGGCTACCTACGAGCAGTACTTC
CDR3 protein: CASSLSNRATYEQYF

clone size: NA
V gene: TRBV15
D gene: NA
CDR3 length: 14
J gene: TRBJ2-5
CDR3 DNA: TGTGCCGCCAGCGGTAGCGGAAAAATGGAGACCCAGTACTTC
CDR3 protein: CAASGSGKMETQYF

clone size: NA
V gene: TRBV20-1
D gene: TRBD2
CDR3 length: 14
J gene: TRBJ2-5
CDR3 DNA: TGCAGTGCATCCTCCGGACTAGTCGCAGAGACCCAGTACTTC
CDR3 protein: CSASSGLVAETQYF

clone size: few
V gene: TRBV21-1
D gene: NA
CDR3 length: 13
J gene: TRBJ2-7
CDR3 DNA: TGTGCCACCAGCGGAGGGGTTTGGTACGAGCAGTACTTC
CDR3 protein: CATSGGVWYEQYF

clone size: NA
V gene: TRBV20-1
D gene: NA
CDR3 length: 12
J gene: TRBJ2-2
CDR3 DNA: TGCAGTGCTAGTCAGGGTACCGGGGAGCTGTTTTTT
CDR3 protein: CSASQGTGELFF

clone size: many
V gene: TRBV5-1
D gene: TRBD1
CDR3 length: 15
J gene: TRBJ1-4
CDR3 DNA: TGCGCCAGCAGCTTGTCCGGGACAGGGAATGAAAAACTGTTTTTT
CDR3 protein: CASSLSGTGNEKLFF

clone size: few
V gene: TRBV20-1
D gene: NA
CDR3 length: 12
J gene: TRBJ2-5
CDR3 DNA: TGCAGTGCTACCCCAGGGCTCGAGACCCAGTACTTC
CDR3 protein: CSATPGLETQYF

clone size: few
V gene: TRBV20-1
D gene: NA
CDR3 length: 12
J gene: TRBJ1-4
CDR3 DNA: TGCAGTGCTAGGGGTAGCGGGGAAAAACTGTTTTTT
CDR3 protein: CSARGSGEKLFF

clone size: once
V gene: TRBV3-1
D gene: TRBD1
CDR3 length: 16
J gene: TRBJ1-2
CDR3 DNA: TGTGCCAGCAGCTCCCCGGGAGGACAGGGGAACTATGGCTACACCTTC
CDR3 protein: CASSSPGGQGNYGYTF

clone size: NA
V gene: TRBV6-5
D gene: NA
CDR3 length: 14
J gene: TRBJ2-5
CDR3 DNA: TGTGCCAGCAGTTACTCGGCGGAGGGGCAGACCCAGTACTTC
CDR3 protein: CASSYSAEGQTQYF

clone size: NA
V gene: TRBV5-1
D gene: TRBD2
CDR3 length: 14
J gene: TRBJ2-7
CDR3 DNA: TGCGCCAGCAGAGAAGCGGGAGGGAACTACGAGCAGTACTTC
CDR3 protein: CASREAGGNYEQYF

clone size: NA
V gene: TRBV5-1
D gene: NA
CDR3 length: 12
J gene: TRBJ2-1
CDR3 DNA: TGCGCCAGCGAGGGTTCTAGCTATGAGCAGTTCTTC
CDR3 protein: CASEGSSYEQFF

clone size: once
V gene: TRBV5-1
D gene: TRBD1
CDR3 length: 15
J gene: TRBJ2-5
CDR3 DNA: TGCGCCAGCAGCTTGGGTCCAGGGGGCATCGAGACCCAGTACTTC
CDR3 protein: CASSLGPGGIETQYF

clone size: NA
V gene: TRBV24-1
D gene: NA
CDR3 length: 11
J gene: TRBJ2-1
CDR3 DNA: TGTGCCACCATCCCTTCTGTTGAGCAGTTCTTC
CDR3 protein: CATIPSVEQFF

clone size: NA
V gene: TRBV30
D gene: TRBD2
CDR3 length: 11
J gene: TRBJ2-5
CDR3 DNA: TGTGCCTGGAGTGTCCCCCTAGGCGGGGGGTTC
CDR3 protein: CAWSVPLGGGF

clone size: NA
V gene: TRBV20-1
D gene: NA
CDR3 length: 14
J gene: TRBJ1-1
CDR3 DNA: TGCAGTGCCCCCAACAGGGTAACTAACACTGAAGCTTTCTTT
CDR3 protein: CSAPNRVTNTEAFF

clone size: few
V gene: TRBV7-3
D gene: TRBD2
CDR3 length: 13
J gene: TRBJ2-3
CDR3 DNA: TGTGCCAGCAGCCCGACTAGCGCAGATACGCAGTATTTT
CDR3 protein: CASSPTSADTQYF

clone size: few
V gene: TRBV9
D gene: NA
CDR3 length: 14
J gene: TRBJ2-7
CDR3 DNA: TGTGCCAGCAGCCCCCGACTGAACTCCTACGAGCAGTACTTC
CDR3 protein: CASSPRLNSYEQYF

clone size: few
V gene: TRBV25-1
D gene: NA
CDR3 length: 13
J gene: TRBJ2-1
CDR3 DNA: TGTGCCAGCAGTGAGAGGGCTTACAATGAGCAGTTCTTC
CDR3 protein: CASSERAYNEQFF

clone size: NA
V gene: TRBV15
D gene: TRBD1
CDR3 length: 15
J gene: TRBJ1-3
CDR3 DNA: TGTGCCACCAGCAGGGGACAGGGGAACGGAAACACCATATATTTT
CDR3 protein: CATSRGQGNGNTIYF

clone size: few
V gene: TRBV28
D gene: TRBD1
CDR3 length: 15
J gene: TRBJ2-7
CDR3 DNA: TGTGCCAGCAGTCCACCGGGACAGGGTTTTTACGAGCAGTACTTC
CDR3 protein: CASSPPGQGFYEQYF

clone size: few
V gene: TRBV18
D gene: TRBD2
CDR3 length: 16
J gene: TRBJ2-1
CDR3 DNA: TGTGCCAGCTCACCCGAGACTAGCGGCGCGTTCGATGAGCAGTTCTTC
CDR3 protein: CASSPETSGAFDEQFF

clone size: NA
V gene: TRBV11-2
D gene: TRBD1
CDR3 length: 15
J gene: TRBJ1-1
CDR3 DNA: TGTGCCAGCAGCGGATACAGGGGGCTGAACACTGAAGCTTTCTTT
CDR3 protein: CASSGYRGLNTEAFF

clone size: few
V gene: TRBV5-5
D gene: TRBD1
CDR3 length: 16
J gene: TRBJ1-1
CDR3 DNA: TGTGCCAGCAGGGCCGGGACAGGGGTCGGAGAGACTGAAGCTTTCTTT
CDR3 protein: CASRAGTGVGETEAFF

clone size: few
V gene: TRBV20-1
D gene: TRBD1
CDR3 length: 13
J gene: TRBJ2-5
CDR3 DNA: TGCAGTGCTGAACAGGGGACGGGAGAGACCCAGTACTTC
CDR3 protein: CSAEQGTGETQYF

clone size: NA
V gene: TRBV12-3/TRBV12-4
D gene: TRBD1
CDR3 length: 15
J gene: TRBJ1-5
CDR3 DNA: TGTGCCAGCAGGCAGGCCGGGACAGGGAGTGAGCCCCAGCATTTT
CDR3 protein: CASRQAGTGSEPQHF

clone size: NA
V gene: TRBV6-1
D gene: NA
CDR3 length: 13
J gene: TRBJ2-5
CDR3 DNA: TGTGCCAGCAGTAGGGATGGCGAGGAGACCCAGTACTTC
CDR3 protein: CASSRDGEETQYF

clone size: NA
V gene: TRBV29-1
D gene: TRBD2
CDR3 length: 17
J gene: TRBJ2-3
CDR3 DNA: TGTAGCATCCTGGGGGCGGGAGGCGGCGCGAGCACAGATACGCAGTATTTT
CDR3 protein: CSILGAGGGASTDTQYF

clone size: NA
V gene: TRBV28
D gene: NA
CDR3 length: 15
J gene: TRBJ2-7
CDR3 DNA: TGTGCCAGCACCTCTCTCGGTCTGATGACCTACGAGCAGTACTTC
CDR3 protein: CASTSLGLMTYEQYF

clone size: NA
V gene: TRBV6-1
D gene: TRBD2
CDR3 length: 16
J gene: TRBJ2-7
CDR3 DNA: TGTGCCAGCAGATCAGGACTAGCGGGGACGTTCTACGAGCAGTACTTC
CDR3 protein: CASRSGLAGTFYEQYF

clone size: NA
V gene: TRBV20-1
D gene: NA
CDR3 length: 14
J gene: TRBJ2-5
CDR3 DNA: TGCAGTGCTAACCCCCCGACAGGCCAAGAGACCCAGTACTTC
CDR3 protein: CSANPPTGQETQYF

clone size: NA
V gene: TRBV18
D gene: NA
CDR3 length: 13
J gene: TRBJ1-6
CDR3 DNA: TGTGCCAGCTCAGGAGAAGCTAGATCACCCCTCCACTTT
CDR3 protein: CASSGEARSPLHF

clone size: many
V gene: TRBV12-3/TRBV12-4
D gene: TRBD2
CDR3 length: 15
J gene: TRBJ2-1
CDR3 DNA: TGTGCCAGCAGTTTAGTACGGCTAGCGGGAGGTGAGCAGTTCTTC
CDR3 protein: CASSLVRLAGGEQFF

clone size: NA
V gene: TRBV29-1
D gene: NA
CDR3 length: 15
J gene: TRBJ2-5
CDR3 DNA: TGCAGCGTTGAAAGCAGGGGCGCGTTTGAGGAGACCCAGTACTTC
CDR3 protein: CSVESRGAFEETQYF

clone size: many
V gene: TRBV29-1
D gene: NA
CDR3 length: 14
J gene: TRBJ2-5
CDR3 DNA: TGCAGCGTTGTTGAGCGTCGGCAGGGAGGTACCCAGTACTTC
CDR3 protein: CSVVERRQGGTQYF

clone size: few
V gene: TRBV7-3
D gene: NA
CDR3 length: 12
J gene: TRBJ1-1
CDR3 DNA: TGTGCCAGCAGCTTTAAAGGCACTGAAGCTTTCTTT
CDR3 protein: CASSFKGTEAFF

clone size: few
V gene: TRBV6-6
D gene: TRBD2
CDR3 length: 13
J gene: TRBJ2-3
CDR3 DNA: TGTGCCATCAAGCGGGAGACTGTGGATACGCAGTATTTT
CDR3 protein: CAIKRETVDTQYF

clone size: NA
V gene: TRBV6-6
D gene: TRBD1
CDR3 length: 15
J gene: TRBJ1-2
CDR3 DNA: TGTGCCAGCAGTTACTCGACAGGGGGCAACTATGGCTACACCTTC
CDR3 protein: CASSYSTGGNYGYTF

clone size: few
V gene: TRBV10-3
D gene: TRBD1
CDR3 length: 16
J gene: TRBJ2-2
CDR3 DNA: TGTGCCATCAGTGAGTCAGGACAGGGGGACACCGGGGAGCTGTTTTTT
CDR3 protein: CAISESGQGDTGELFF

clone size: NA
V gene: TRBV3-1
D gene: NA
CDR3 length: 12
J gene: TRBJ2-1
CDR3 DNA: TGTGCCAGCAGCCACTTGGCCGGGGAGCAGTTCTTC
CDR3 protein: CASSHLAGEQFF

clone size: NA
V gene: TRBV29-1
D gene: NA
CDR3 length: 14
J gene: TRBJ2-3
CDR3 DNA: TGCAGCGTTGCCAGGGCTTCCAGCACAGATACGCAGTATTTT
CDR3 protein: CSVARASSTDTQYF

clone size: NA
V gene: TRBV20-1
D gene: TRBD1
CDR3 length: 15
J gene: TRBJ1-5
CDR3 DNA: TGCAGTGCTAGAGATTCAGGGGGTAGGCATCAGCCCCAGCATTTT
CDR3 protein: CSARDSGGRHQPQHF

clone size: many
V gene: TRBV6-5
D gene: NA
CDR3 length: 14
J gene: TRBJ2-5
CDR3 DNA: TGTGCCAGCAGTCAGCCGGGACGGGGAGAGACCCAGTACTTC
CDR3 protein: CASSQPGRGETQYF

clone size: NA
V gene: TRBV25-1
D gene: TRBD2
CDR3 length: 14
J gene: TRBJ2-5
CDR3 DNA: TGTGCCAGCAGTCAAGCGGGAGCTAGGGAGACCCAGTACTTC
CDR3 protein: CASSQAGARETQYF

clone size: many
V gene: TRBV29-1
D gene: TRBD1
CDR3 length: 14
J gene: TRBJ2-5
CDR3 DNA: TGCAGCGTTAAACGGGACAGGAGCCAAGAGACCCAGTACTTC
CDR3 protein: CSVKRDRSQETQYF

clone size: few
V gene: TRBV5-6
D gene: TRBD1
CDR3 length: 15
J gene: TRBJ2-3
CDR3 DNA: TGTGCCAGCAGCTGGGGACAGGGAGTAACAGATACGCAGTATTTT
CDR3 protein: CASSWGQGVTDTQYF

clone size: NA
V gene: TRBV7-2
D gene: NA
CDR3 length: 15
J gene: TRBJ2-7
CDR3 DNA: TGTGCCAGCAGCCCGCGACTACCGGGAGTTGGCGAGCAGTACTTC
CDR3 protein: CASSPRLPGVGEQYF

clone size: few
V gene: TRBV6-2/TRBV6-3
D gene: NA
CDR3 length: 14
J gene: TRBJ2-7
CDR3 DNA: TGTGCCAGCAGTTACCAACAGGTCCCCTACGAGCAGTACTTC
CDR3 protein: CASSYQQVPYEQYF

clone size: NA
V gene: TRBV5-1
D gene: TRBD1
CDR3 length: 14
J gene: TRBJ2-7
CDR3 DNA: TGCGCCAGCAGCATGCTGGACAGGGTCGCCGAGCAGTACTTC
CDR3 protein: CASSMLDRVAEQYF

clone size: few
V gene: TRBV12-3/TRBV12-4
D gene: TRBD1
CDR3 length: 14
J gene: TRBJ2-7
CDR3 DNA: TGTGCCAGCAGATACGGGACAGCCGCCTACGAGCAGTACTTC
CDR3 protein: CASRYGTAAYEQYF

clone size: NA
V gene: TRBV28
D gene: NA
CDR3 length: 14
J gene: TRBJ2-1
CDR3 DNA: TGTGCCAGCAGGGAGGAGAGGGCCTACAATGAGCAGTTCTTC
CDR3 protein: CASREERAYNEQFF

clone size: few
V gene: TRBV29-1
D gene: NA
CDR3 length: 12
J gene: TRBJ2-1
CDR3 DNA: TGCAGCGTGGAGCCAGGGTTCACTGAGCAGTTCTTC
CDR3 protein: CSVEPGFTEQFF

clone size: few
V gene: TRBV18
D gene: NA
CDR3 length: 14
J gene: TRBJ2-1
CDR3 DNA: TGTGCCAGCTCACCGCAATACCGGGACTATGAGCAGTTCTTC
CDR3 protein: CASSPQYRDYEQFF

clone size: NA
V gene: TRBV20-1
D gene: TRBD2
CDR3 length: 14
J gene: TRBJ2-7
CDR3 DNA: TGCAGTGCTAGAAGCGGGGGTAACTCCTACGAGCAGTACTTC
CDR3 protein: CSARSGGNSYEQYF

clone size: few
V gene: TRBV4-1
D gene: NA
CDR3 length: 14
J gene: TRBJ2-5
CDR3 DNA: TGCGCCAGCAGCCAAGATATAGGGGACGCGACCCAGTACTTC
CDR3 protein: CASSQDIGDATQYF